The next 21 T cell receptor beta chains were all read from a single sample in a study of identical twins. TCRdb redid the calling of the 5' RACE reads with MiXCR, one entry per CDR3 protein. The sample lists around 490,000 distinct CDR3 sequences, 13% to 15% occurring once. The same sample was also studied in work on yellow fever vaccine responses in identical twins.

Sequenced sample: CD4+ T cells sorted from blood. The origin of the receptors is a woman aged 18 to 35 in good health.

This clonotype was seen more than once but under ten times. The chain recombines TRBV5-1 with TRBJ1-2; TRBD1 aligns across 7 bases. Germline CDR1 reads SGHRS; CDR2 reads YFSETQ. After removal of 3 bases from V and 8 bases from J, the junction contained 10 bases not matched to a gene. CDR3 length: 14 residues. Here the CDR3 reads CASSSLTGLQGYTF. The CDR3 DNA follows: TGCGCCAGCAGCTCTCTGACAGGGTTGCAAGGCTACACCTTC.

This clonotype has only a few counts. The DNA of the CDR3 is TGTGCCAGCAGTTACCCACAGGGGACTTCGAACACTGAAGCTTTCTTT. Amino acid sequence: CASSYPQGTSNTEAFF. This chain connects TRBV12-3 or TRBV12-4 to TRBJ1-1, with 7 positions matching TRBD1. This CDR3 has 16 residues. V lost 4 bases, J lost 1 base, and 9 bases stayed unmatched.

The chain carries TRBV20-1 and TRBJ2-1; 7 bases are shared with TRBD2. The trim removed 0 bases at V and 5 bases at J, leaving 13 bases unmatched. Germline CDR1 reads DFQATT; CDR2 reads SNEGSKA (reference sequence). The CDR3 has 17 residues. CDR3 nucleotide sequence: TGCAGTGCTAGAGATCATAGGCTCCTAGCGGTAAACAATGAGCAGTTCTTC. Its translation: CSARDHRLLAVNNEQFF.

This clonotype was seen ten or more times. The rearrangement uses TRBV7-2 and TRBJ2-2, with D perhaps TRBD2 (6 bases). The germline V gene encodes CDR1 SGHTA and CDR2 FQGNSA. V lost 5 bases and J lost 5, with 15 bases in between. CDR3 length: 15 amino acids. CDR3 sequence: CASSPRLVFTGELFF. The CDR3 DNA follows: TGTGCCAGCAGCCCTCGACTAGTTTTTACCGGGGAGCTGTTTTTT.

This clonotype was found many times. The chain carries TRBV3-1 and TRBJ1-6; unclear D gene. V was clipped by 3 bases and J by 6 bases, with 9 bases between them. CDR3 size: 14 residues. Germline V CDR1 and CDR2: LGHDT, YNNKEL (reference sequence). CDR3 bases: TGTGCCAGCAGCCAGGGGTCCACTAATTCACCCCTCCACTTT. This sequence encodes CASSQGSTNSPLHF.

This clonotype has more than one count but fewer than ten. The chain recombines TRBV30 with TRBJ1-5; 9 bases fit TRBD1. This CDR3 is 18 amino acids long. After removal of 1 base from V and 7 bases from J, the junction contained 17 bases not matched to a gene. The germline gives CDR1 GTSNPN, CDR2 SVGIG (reference sequence). CDR3 in DNA: TGTGCCTGGAGTGGTCCCTCCTCACAGGGGGCGCGAGGGCAGCCCCAGCATTTT. It specifies CAWSGPSSQGARGQPQHF. Variable domain in full (rest from reference TRBV30 and TRBJ1-5): SQTIHQWPATLVQPVGSPLSLECTVEGTSNPNLYWYRQAAGRGLQLLFYSVGIGQISSEVPQNLSASRPQDRQFILSSKKLLLSDSGFYLCAWSGPSSQGARGQPQHFGDGTRLSIL.

This clonotype turned up a few times. The rearrangement links TRBV28 to TRBJ2-7; tentatively, D is TRBD2 (5 bases). V shed 5 bases and J shed 9 bases, with 17 bases lying between them. The CDR3 has 13 amino acids. CDR1 and CDR2 from the germline V gene are MDHEN and SYDVKM. CDR3 DNA: TGTGCCAGCAGTGAGGGCCATCTCCGCGGGCAGTACTTC. As protein: CASSEGHLRGQYF. Filled out from reference TRBV28 and TRBJ2-7, the complete variable domain reads DVKVTQSSRYLVKRTGEKVFLECVQDMDHENMFWYRQDPGLGLRLIYFSYDVKMKEKGDIPEGYSVSREKKERFSLILESASTNQTSMYLCASSEGHLRGQYFGPGTRLTVT.

The V gene is TRBV2, the J gene TRBJ2-7; D is perhaps TRBD2 (6 bases). The V end lost 7 bases, the J end lost 0 bases, and 16 bases lay between the germline ends. The CDR3 sequence is 15 residues long. Germline assignment: CDR1 SNHLY and CDR2 FYNNEI. CDR3 in amino acids: CASTWRRGGSYEQYF. The CDR3 region has the DNA TGTGCCAGCACGTGGAGGCGGGGAGGCTCCTACGAGCAGTACTTC.

This clonotype was seen only a few times. The chain carries TRBV28 and TRBJ2-7; 8 bases fit TRBD1. The V gene end was trimmed by 6 bases and the J gene end by 0 bases; junction bases not matched to a gene: 7. The CDR3 contains 15 residues. Germline V gene data show CDR1 as MDHEN and CDR2 as SYDVKM. In DNA form, the CDR3 reads TGTGCCAGCAGAAGGGGCAGGGGGCCCTCCTACGAGCAGTACTTC. Protein: CASRRGRGPSYEQYF.

The chain links TRBV4-3 to TRBJ2-2, with TRBD2 matching 8 bases. Germline lookup yields CDR1 LGHNA and CDR2 YSLEER. The J segment lost 0 bases and the V segment lost 2 bases, leaving 11 bases of the junction unmatched. The CDR3 is 19 residues long. This chain's CDR3 is CASSQKESGSYANTGELFF. CDR3 DNA: TGCGCCAGCAGCCAAAAAGAGAGCGGGAGCTACGCGAACACCGGGGAGCTGTTTTTT.

The chain employs TRBV7-6 and TRBJ1-2, with 7 bases matching TRBD1. Germline-derived CDR1 and CDR2 are SGHVS and FNYEAQ. The CDR3 is 14 residues long. The V and J ends lost 1 base and 5 bases, in that order; junction bases with no gene match: 4. The CDR3 spells CASSLVVTGYGYTF. CDR3 DNA sequence: TGTGCCAGCAGCTTAGTAGTGACAGGGTATGGCTACACCTTC.

This clonotype appeared a few times. The rearrangement uses TRBV12-3 or TRBV12-4 and TRBJ1-6; TRBD1 aligns across 9 bases. With V trimmed by 5 bases and J by 9 bases, 5 bases remained unmatched. The CDR3 length is 14 residues. DNA for the CDR3: TGTGCCAGCAGTATAGGACAGGGGTCTTCACCCCTCCACTTT. Translation: CASSIGQGSSPLHF.

This clonotype was counted many times. The V gene is TRBV5-1, the J gene TRBJ2-1; TRBD1 might be the D (6 bases). The CDR3 contains 14 residues. Germline lookup yields CDR1 SGHRS and CDR2 YFSETQ. With 4 bases removed from V and 6 bases from J, the gap between germline ends came to 14 bases. CDR3 protein: CASSLAVQGNEQFF. In DNA form, the CDR3 reads TGCGCCAGCAGCCTTGCGGTACAGGGCAATGAGCAGTTCTTC.

This clonotype was found a few times. The chain links TRBV7-9 to TRBJ1-2, with D unclear. The germline V and J ends were trimmed by 0 bases and 9 bases, with 14 bases remaining between them. The CDR3 sequence is 14 residues long. From germline, CDR1 is SEHNR and CDR2 FQNEAQ (reference sequence). CDR3 DNA sequence: TGTGCCAGCAGCTTAGCAGGTCAGGCGATGAGCTACACCTTC. This gives the protein CASSLAGQAMSYTF.

This chain links TRBV27 with TRBJ2-1, with D tentatively TRBD2 (5 bases). This CDR3 spans 13 amino acids. Germline values: CDR1 MNHEY, CDR2 SMNVEV (reference sequence). V was clipped by 8 bases and J by 9 bases, with 17 bases between them. CDR3 loop: CASSKREFTEQFF. The CDR3 DNA is TGTGCCAGCTCAAAGAGGGAATTCACTGAGCAGTTCTTC.

V and J are TRBV7-2 and TRBJ2-3; 13 bases map to TRBD2. The V segment lost 3 bases and the J segment 6 bases; nucleotides outside the gene matches: 9. CDR1 and CDR2 from the germline V gene are SGHTA and FQGNSA. There are 17 residues in the CDR3. CDR3 DNA: TGTGCCAGCAGCTTCGGGACTAGCGGGGATAGGAGGGATACGCAGTATTTT. Its translation: CASSFGTSGDRRDTQYF.

The chain joins TRBV25-1 to TRBJ2-7; D is perhaps TRBD1 (6 bases). Germline V gives CDR1 MGHDK, CDR2 SYGVNS. The CDR3 totals 13 residues. V lost 4 bases, J lost 6 bases, and 13 bases lay in between. CDR3 loop: CASSVTGYGEQYF. The CDR3 DNA reads TGTGCCAGCAGTGTAACAGGGTACGGCGAGCAGTACTTC.

Concerning this clonotype: Its ends do not fully match the called genes, so a read error is possible. This chain links TRBV12-3 or TRBV12-4 with TRBJ2-2, with D perhaps assigned TRBD1 or TRBD2 (6 bases each). The CDR3 covers 17 residues. The CDR3 DNA reads as TGTGCCAGCGGTTTGCACCTGGGGGGCACGGGCACCGGGGAGCTGTTTTTT. It specifies CASGLHLGGTGTGELFF.

This clonotype was found many times. The genes are TRBV5-1 and TRBJ2-7; 7 positions match TRBD1. CDR3 size: 14 residues. V trimming: 3 bases; J trimming: 6 bases; junction bases outside the gene matches: 9. CDR1 and CDR2 from the germline V gene are SGHRS and YFSETQ. CDR3 protein: CASSSPGQIVEQYF. The CDR3 DNA reads TGCGCCAGCAGCTCGCCGGGACAGATAGTCGAGCAGTACTTC.

This clonotype was recorded a few times. The gene calls are TRBV3-1 and TRBJ2-7, with 8 bases that match TRBD2. J gave up 5 bases and V 9 bases, and 9 bases lay outside the gene matches. This CDR3 region has 13 residues. Germline V gene sequence: CDR1 LGHDT, CDR2 YNNKEL (reference sequence). CDR3 DNA sequence: TGTGCCAGTCAGAAGGTCGGGGGGGACGAGCAGTACTTC. It specifies CASQKVGGDEQYF.

The V and J genes are TRBV20-1 and TRBJ2-5, with 7 bases identical to TRBD1. This CDR3 spans 13 amino acids. Unmatched junction bases numbered 2, after V lost 3 bases and J lost 1 base. Germline-derived CDR1 and CDR2 are DFQATT and SNEGSKA (reference sequence). CDR3 sequence reads: CSASRTGQETQYF. CDR3 DNA sequence: TGCAGTGCTAGTAGGACAGGCCAAGAGACCCAGTACTTC.